The rows below give T cell receptor beta chains drawn from one sample of a study of HIV-infected patients and healthy controls. TCRdb passed the 5' RACE reads through MiXCR, listing each CDR3 protein once. The sample lists more than 7,500 distinct CDR3 sequences; over 7.5% were seen once. Sequenced here: blood, sampled during antiretroviral therapy. These receptors all come from an adult with HIV infection. CDR3s include the opening cysteine and the closing phenylalanine or tryptophan. The D gene is left open where the match is weak. Size is stated for part of the rows, as once, few or many counts, or as a class when the clone is expanded.

V gene	clone size	J gene	D gene	CDR3 DNA	CDR3 protein
TRBV20-1	.	TRBJ2-1	TRBD1	TGCAGTGCTAGAGAGAGGACAGGCGTATACAATGAGCAGTTCTTC	CSARERTGVYNEQFF
TRBV10-3	few	TRBJ1-5	.	TGTGCCATCAACAGGGCCCAAGATCAGCCCCAGCATTTT	CAINRAQDQPQHF
TRBV28	medium-sized	TRBJ2-5	.	TGTGCCAGCAGTTTCGTGAGTGGGACTGTCGAGACCCAGTACTTC	CASSFVSGTVETQYF
TRBV4-1	medium-sized	TRBJ2-1	.	TGCGCCAGCAGCCAAGATTGGAGCAATGAGCAGTTCTTC	CASSQDWSNEQFF
TRBV4-2	.	TRBJ2-1	TRBD2	TGTGCCAGCAGCCAAGATCCGACTAGCGGGCCCAATGAGCAGTTCTTC	CASSQDPTSGPNEQFF
TRBV10-3	medium-sized	TRBJ2-4	.	TGTGCCATCAGTTATTCAGGAAACATTCAGTACTTC	CAISYSGNIQYF
TRBV14	few	TRBJ2-3	TRBD1	TGTGCCAGCAGCCAAGGGACAGGGTATGATACGCAGTATTTT	CASSQGTGYDTQYF
TRBV7-9	medium-sized	TRBJ2-2	.	TGTGCCAGCAGCTCACCGCCCGGGGAGCTGTTTTTT	CASSSPPGELFF
TRBV3-1	medium-sized	TRBJ2-1	.	TGTGCCAGCAGCCAAGTCCGCGGGGGCGCATCGGTTGAGCAGTTCTTC	CASSQVRGGASVEQFF
TRBV4-3	.	TRBJ2-7	TRBD2	TGCGCCAGCAGCCAAGATCTGCGGGAGGACTACGAGCAGTACTTC	CASSQDLREDYEQYF